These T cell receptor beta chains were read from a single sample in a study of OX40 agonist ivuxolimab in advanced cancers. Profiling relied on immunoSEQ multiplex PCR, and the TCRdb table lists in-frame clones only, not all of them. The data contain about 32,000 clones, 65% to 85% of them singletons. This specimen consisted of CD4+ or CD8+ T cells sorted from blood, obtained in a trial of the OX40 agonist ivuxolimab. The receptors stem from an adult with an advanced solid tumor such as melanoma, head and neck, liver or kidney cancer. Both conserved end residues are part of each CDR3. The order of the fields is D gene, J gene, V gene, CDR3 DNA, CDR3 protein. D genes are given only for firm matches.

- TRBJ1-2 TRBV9 TGTGCCAGCAGCCGGGGGGCGCATGGCTACACCTTC CASSRGAHGYTF
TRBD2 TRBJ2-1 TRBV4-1 TGCGCCAGCAGCCAAGCGGCGGGAGGTACCCCCAATGAGCAGTTCTTC CASSQAAGGTPNEQFF
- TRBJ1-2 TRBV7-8 TGTGCCAGCAGCTTCCCCCTGGGGGAGGGCTACACCTTC CASSFPLGEGYTF
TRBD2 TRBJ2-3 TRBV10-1 TGCGCCGGGTTTGGGCGGGAGATGACAGATACGCAGTATTTT CAGFGREMTDTQYF
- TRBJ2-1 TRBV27 TGTGCCAGCAGTTTATCGGGCCGGGGGTACAATGAGCAGTTCTTC CASSLSGRGYNEQFF
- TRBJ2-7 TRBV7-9 TGTGCCAGCAGCTTAGCGCTGAAGAGCCCCTACGAGCAGTACTTC CASSLALKSPYEQYF
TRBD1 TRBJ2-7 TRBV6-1 TGTGCCAGCAGCCACGGGACAGGGGGCTACGAGCAGTACTTC CASSHGTGGYEQYF
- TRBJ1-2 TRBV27 TGTGCCAGCAGTTTACGGCTTACAAACTATGGCTACACCTTC CASSLRLTNYGYTF
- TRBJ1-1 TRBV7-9 TGTGCCAGCAGCTACCCCGAGAACACTGAAGCTTTCTTT CASSYPENTEAFF
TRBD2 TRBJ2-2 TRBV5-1 TGCGCCAGCAGCTTGGAGGGAGCGGGAGGGCCCGGGACCGGGGAGCTGTTTTTT CASSLEGAGGPGTGELFF